This TCR beta chain was recorded in a study of cytomegalovirus exposure and HLA in healthy donors. Germline assignment: CDR1 SGHRS and CDR2 YFSETQ. The CDR3 runs 16 residues. Trimming removed 0 bases at V and 5 bases at J, with 17 bases between. 60 Vbeta and 13 Jbeta primers were used in PCR. Assay: immunoSEQ multiplex PCR; the TCRdb copy retains only in-frame clones and omits some. The sample has around 110,000 clones; about 72% are singletons. This rearrangement joins TRBV5-1 to TRBJ2-5; weak D call: TRBD1 (6 bases). This TCR was sampled from a man aged 18 to 29 in good health and CMV-seronegative. Sequencing input: PBMCs. CDR3 DNA: TGCGCCAGCAGCTTGGTCTCCAGGGGAAATGGGGAGACCCAGTACTTC. Its protein is CASSLVSRGNGETQYF.